The 24 T cell receptor beta chains listed next were all sequenced from one sample in a study of T cell responses to AZD1222 COVID-19 vaccine. The assay was immunoSEQ multiplex PCR, and TCRdb's table has in-frame clones only and misses some. The data show 110,000 or so clones, roughly 91% seen once. Sequences were derived from peripheral blood, sampled 28 days after the second AZD1222 dose. Every receptor here comes from an adult who received the AZD1222 COVID-19 vaccine.

The rearrangement uses TRBV6-6 and TRBJ2-2; D is ambiguous. This CDR3 has 17 amino acids. V was pared by 5 bases and J by 0 bases, with 16 bases between. The germline gives CDR1 MNHNY, CDR2 SVGAGI (reference sequence). CDR3 in amino acids: CASSPLRINTNTGELFF. The DNA for the CDR3 is TGTGCCAGCAGTCCTCTGCGAATAAACACGAACACCGGGGAGCTGTTTTTT.

The V and J genes are TRBV4-1 and TRBJ1-2; D is unresolved. Trimming cost V 4 bases and J 2 bases, with 23 bases left between them. This CDR3 has 18 amino acids. Germline values: CDR1 MGHRA, CDR2 YSYEKL. CDR3 bases: TGCGCCAGCAGCCGCCCGGGCACCTCTGGGCCACTCAACTATGGCTACACCTTC. Its protein is CASSRPGTSGPLNYGYTF.

V is TRBV9 and J is TRBJ1-2; 11 bases fit TRBD1. This CDR3 is built from 13 residues. Trimming took 5 bases from V and 7 from J; bases not matched to a gene: 4. CDR1 and CDR2 (germline): SGDLS, YYNGEE. In nucleotides, the CDR3 is TGTGCCAGCAGTGTGGGACAGGGGGTTGGCTACACCTTC. Its translation: CASSVGQGVGYTF.

The CDR3 reads CASSLGLAGGTDTQYF. In DNA form, the CDR3 reads TGCGCCAGCAGCTTGGGGCTAGCGGGCGGCACAGATACGCAGTATTTT. The chain joins TRBV5-1 to TRBJ2-3; 8 nucleotides agree with TRBD2. The germline V gene has CDR1 SGHRS and CDR2 YFSETQ. The CDR3 consists of 16 residues. The junction had 4 bases not matched to a gene; V was cut back by 0 bases and J by 1 base.

The rearrangement uses TRBV6-5 and TRBJ2-7; D might be TRBD1 or TRBD2, each matching 5 bases. The CDR3 covers 12 residues. Germline V lookup: CDR1 MNHEY, CDR2 SVGAGI. The V and J ends lost 11 bases and 7 bases respectively, with 18 bases between them. CDR3 residues: CAAGASWNEQYF. CDR3 in DNA: TGTGCCGCCGGGGCTAGTTGGAATGAGCAGTACTTC.

V is TRBV28 and J is TRBJ2-7; D gene unclear. This CDR3 region has 12 residues. The V gene's germline CDR1 is MDHEN and CDR2 SYDVKM. Deletions cut 6 bases from V and 2 bases from J, with 8 bases between. This CDR3 is CASSRLPYEQYF. CDR3 sequence (DNA): TGTGCCAGCAGCCGTCTGCCCTACGAGCAGTACTTC.

The chain couples TRBV24-1 to TRBJ2-2; 7 bases are a match to TRBD1. The CDR3 spans 12 residues. Germline V gene data show CDR1 as KGHDR and CDR2 as SFDVKD. V was clipped by 9 bases and J by 8 bases; unmatched bases: 5. CDR3 nucleotide sequence: TGTGCCACCGATACAGGGGCAGGGGAGCTGTTTTTT. This codes for CATDTGAGELFF.

This chain uses TRBV30 with TRBJ2-2; 7 bases agree with TRBD2. This CDR3 spans 16 amino acids. CDR1 is GTSNPN and CDR2 is SVGIG in the germline V gene (reference sequence). J was trimmed by 5 bases and V by 4 bases; bases with no gene match: 13. The CDR3 region is CAWTYSGGMETGELFF. Here the CDR3 DNA reads TGTGCCTGGACCTACTCGGGGGGAATGGAGACCGGGGAGCTGTTTTTT.

This chain links TRBV4-1 with TRBJ2-7; 12 bases fit TRBD1. The CDR3 runs to 14 residues. Germline values: CDR1 MGHRA, CDR2 YSYEKL. After removal of 4 bases from V and 4 bases from J, the junction contained 2 bases not matched to a gene. CDR3: CASSPGQGAYEQYF. The CDR3 coding sequence is TGCGCCAGCAGCCCGGGACAGGGGGCATACGAGCAGTACTTC.

This clone was seen only once. The chain links TRBV9 to TRBJ2-1, with D hard to call. This CDR3 has 12 residues. Trimming left V 4 bases short and J 6 bases short, with 8 bases between. Germline V gene lookup returns CDR1 SGDLS and CDR2 YYNGEE. CDR3 coding DNA: TGTGCCAGCAGCCCACACCTCAATGAGCAGTTCTTC. Translation: CASSPHLNEQFF.

The chain combines TRBV2 with TRBJ2-5, with 8 nucleotides matching TRBD1. V dropped 10 bases and J dropped 1; count of bases not matched to a gene: 8. In germline, CDR1 is SNHLY, CDR2 FYNNEI. The CDR3 has 14 amino acids. The CDR3 DNA follows: TGTGCCACATCGCAGGGGGCGACCCAAGAGACCCAGTACTTC. Its translation: CATSQGATQETQYF.

The V gene is TRBV29-1, the J gene TRBJ1-1; maybe TRBD1 (5 bases). CDR3 size: 14 residues. In germline, CDR1 is SQVTM, CDR2 ANQGSEA. V lost 6 bases, J lost 4 bases, and 18 bases lay in between. DNA for the CDR3: TGCAGCGTCCCCCCGGGCAGGGTGAGCACTGAAGCTTTCTTT. Translating it yields CSVPPGRVSTEAFF.

Regarding this clone: At one end, the junction sequence differs from germline, possibly due to a read error. The rearrangement uses TRBV10-2 and TRBJ2-7; TRBD1 matches 8 bases. The CDR3 length is 12 residues. Germline V gene data show CDR1 as WSHSY and CDR2 as SAAADI. This CDR3 reads CASSETRDRRFF. CDR3 DNA: TGCGCCAGCAGTGAAACCCGGGACAGGAGATTCTTC.

The DNA of the CDR3 is TGTGCCAGCAGTTTATATAGCGGATCGGTTTACAATGAGCAGTTCTTC. It yields the protein CASSLYSGSVYNEQFF. The chain carries TRBV28 and TRBJ2-1; D perhaps matches TRBD2 (6 bases). Germline lookup yields CDR1 MDHEN and CDR2 SYDVKM. The germline V and J ends were trimmed by 1 base and 4 bases, with 14 bases remaining between them. This CDR3 has 16 residues.

The chain couples TRBV12-3 or TRBV12-4 to TRBJ2-7; D is possibly TRBD1 (6 bases). The CDR3 totals 12 residues. The V end lost 3 bases, the J end lost 6 bases, and 9 bases lay between the germline ends. CDR3 residues: CASSFRQAEQYF. As DNA, the CDR3 is TGTGCCAGCAGTTTCAGACAGGCCGAGCAGTACTTC.

V and J are TRBV4-1 and TRBJ2-7; no firm D call. The CDR3 sequence is 13 residues long. The germline CDR1 and CDR2 sequences are MGHRA and YSYEKL. V was pared by 0 bases and J by 7 bases, with 10 bases between. This chain's CDR3 is CASSQEARWEQYF. DNA for the CDR3: TGCGCCAGCAGCCAAGAAGCTCGGTGGGAGCAGTACTTC.

The gene calls are TRBV28 and TRBJ2-7; no reliable D call. V gave up 5 bases and J gave up 3 bases, with 5 bases separating them. CDR1 MDHEN and CDR2 SYDVKM come from the germline V gene. The CDR3 runs 11 residues. The CDR3 is CASSISYEQYF. DNA for the CDR3: TGTGCCAGCAGTATCAGCTACGAGCAGTACTTC.

The chain carries TRBV2 and TRBJ1-6, with 10 nucleotides matching TRBD1. CDR3 length: 20 amino acids. Per germline, CDR1 SNHLY and CDR2 FYNNEI. With 7 bases clipped from V and 2 bases from J, the junction kept 17 bases outside the gene matches. This CDR3 reads CASTTSAGTGESPYNSPLHF. In DNA, the CDR3 is TGTGCCAGCACTACATCCGCCGGGACAGGGGAATCCCCCTATAATTCACCCCTCCACTTT.

The chain couples TRBV12-3 or TRBV12-4 to TRBJ2-7; unclear D gene. V was cut by 3 bases and J by 0 bases, with 6 bases left in between. This CDR3 has 13 residues. As DNA, the CDR3 is TGTGCCAGCAGTTTCGACGGCTCCTACGAGCAGTACTTC. This encodes CASSFDGSYEQYF.

The V call is TRBV7-9, the J call TRBJ2-5; tentative D call: TRBD2 (5 bases). Germline V gene sequence: CDR1 SEHNR, CDR2 FQNEAQ (reference sequence). The CDR3 has 11 residues. V lost 0 bases, J lost 13 bases, and 9 bases lay in between. The CDR3 spells CASSLAAGVYF. CDR3 DNA: TGTGCCAGCAGCTTAGCCGCGGGCGTGTACTTC.

The rearrangement links TRBV7-2 to TRBJ2-7; the match to TRBD2 covers 11 bases. The germline V gene has CDR1 SGHTA and CDR2 FQGNSA. With V trimmed by 5 bases and J by 0 bases, 12 bases remained unmatched. This CDR3 spans 18 amino acids. The CDR3, as DNA: TGTGCCAGCAGCAAACAGGGTCTAGCGGGAGGTCGCTCCTACGAGCAGTACTTC. Translated, it gives CASSKQGLAGGRSYEQYF.

The chain has TRBV9 and TRBJ1-5, with a tentative D call TRBD1 (5 bases). Germline V gives CDR1 SGDLS, CDR2 YYNGEE. Deletions cut 4 bases from V and 9 bases from J, with 17 bases between. The CDR3 has 14 residues. The CDR3 here is CASSTQAGTWPQHF. The CDR3 DNA reads TGTGCCAGCAGCACACAAGCAGGGACTTGGCCCCAGCATTTT.

Note on this clone: At the DNA level, this CDR3 is encoded by other sequences in the same sample as well. The chain carries TRBV7-8 and TRBJ2-5; D remains unclear. Germline CDR1 is SGHVS and CDR2 is FQNEAQ. The CDR3 is made up of 12 amino acids. Trimming took 5 bases from V and 5 from J, leaving 9 bases between them. In DNA form, the CDR3 reads TGTGCCAGCAGCCACCCCGGGGAGACCCAGTACTTC. Its translation: CASSHPGETQYF. Looking up the rest from reference TRBV7-8 and TRBJ2-5 gives the full variable domain: GAGVSQSPRYKVAKRGQDVALRCDPISGHVSLFWYQQALGQGPEFLTYFQNEAQLDKSGLPSDRFFAERPEGSVSTLKIQRTQQEDSAVYLCASSHPGETQYFGPGTRLLVL.

This clone has only one observation. V gene TRBV13 combines with J gene TRBJ2-3, with D unresolved. The CDR3 has 12 amino acids. Trimming pared 2 bases from V and 4 bases from J, leaving 4 bases between. Germline CDR1 reads PRHDT; CDR2 reads FYEKMQ (reference sequence). CDR3 coding DNA: TGTGCCAGCAGCTTACCCCCAGATACGCAGTATTTT. Its translation is CASSLPPDTQYF.